This T cell receptor (beta chain) was sequenced for a study of cytomegalovirus exposure and HLA in healthy donors. PCR used 60 Vbeta primers and 13 Jbeta primers. The assay was immunoSEQ multiplex PCR, and TCRdb's table has in-frame clones only and misses some. This sample carries about 55,000 clones, about four fifths of them seen once, and the ten largest clones take less than 1.5%. V lost 4 bases and J 2 bases, leaving 12 bases between the germline ends. CDR1 is SQVTM and CDR2 is ANQGSEA in the germline V gene. The CDR3 length is 13 residues. V is TRBV29-1 and J is TRBJ2-7; tentatively, D is TRBD1 (6 bases). Sequenced input: PBMCs. The receptor was isolated from a female donor in good health and CMV-seronegative. The CDR3 is CSVAGTPTYEQYF. DNA of the CDR3: TGCAGCGTTGCGGGGACACCCACCTACGAGCAGTACTTC.